A single sample gave rise to the 27 T cell receptor beta chains below, sequenced in a study of cytomegalovirus exposure and HLA in healthy donors. The PCR was carried out with 60 Vbeta primers and 13 Jbeta primers. Using immunoSEQ multiplex PCR, the repertoire was profiled, and TCRdb retains in-frame clones only, with some absent. The sample shows about 200,000 clones, approximately 79% of them seen only once. The sequenced sample consisted of PBMCs. These receptors originate from a man aged 45-65 years in good health and CMV-seronegative.

The rearrangement uses TRBV9 and TRBJ2-5; the D is unclear. Germline V CDR1 and CDR2: SGDLS, YYNGEE. Between the trimmed V and J ends, which lost 2 bases and 2 bases, there was a span of 16 bases. This CDR3 has 16 residues. CDR3 DNA: TGTGCCAGCAGCGTTTCTAATTTACTTCCACAAGAGACCCAGTACTTC. This codes for CASSVSNLLPQETQYF.

This clone was observed a few times. The V and J genes are TRBV5-1 and TRBJ2-3, with TRBD1 identical over 7 bases. J was trimmed by 0 bases and V by 2 bases; bases with no gene match: 12. The CDR3 runs to 18 residues. Germline CDR1 SGHRS, CDR2 YFSETQ. CDR3 residues: CASSFARDSRSSTDTQYF. The CDR3 coding sequence is TGCGCCAGCAGCTTTGCCCGGGACAGCCGATCTAGCACAGATACGCAGTATTTT.

This clone was seen once. V gene TRBV9 combines with J gene TRBJ2-1; TRBD2 aligns across 7 bases. Germline V CDR1 and CDR2: SGDLS, YYNGEE. This CDR3 spans 14 amino acids. V trimming: 5 bases; J trimming: 3 bases; junction bases outside the gene matches: 5. The CDR3 coding sequence is TGTGCCAGCAGAGGGGAGGGAATCTACAATGAGCAGTTCTTC. Protein product: CASRGEGIYNEQFF.

This clone was counted between two and nine times. CDR3 sequence: CSVVTYEQYF. CDR3 DNA sequence: TGCAGCGTTGTCACTTACGAGCAGTACTTC. This chain connects TRBV29-1 to TRBJ2-7; D is unclear. The CDR3 spans 10 residues. The germline V gene encodes CDR1 SQVTM and CDR2 ANQGSEA. Trimming left V 4 bases short and J 4 bases short, with 5 bases between.

The V gene is TRBV27, the J gene TRBJ2-7, with D perhaps matching TRBD1 (6 bases). CDR1 is MNHEY and CDR2 is SMNVEV in the germline V gene (reference sequence). The V end lost 0 bases, the J end lost 4 bases, and 10 bases lay between the germline ends. This CDR3 is built from 14 residues. As DNA, the CDR3 is TGTGCCAGCAGTTTATCACAGGGCCGGTACGAGCAGTACTTC. Translating gives CASSLSQGRYEQYF.

This clone was detected a few times. Here the CDR3 DNA reads TGTGCCAGCAGCGTACTACTTCTAGCGGGATATAATGAGCAGTTCTTC. Amino acid sequence: CASSVLLLAGYNEQFF. The rearrangement joins TRBV9 to TRBJ2-1; TRBD2 aligns across 9 bases. Germline values: CDR1 SGDLS, CDR2 YYNGEE. This CDR3 comprises 16 residues. J was trimmed by 7 bases and V by 1 base; bases with no gene match: 9.

The V gene is TRBV27, the J gene TRBJ2-7; 16 bases map to TRBD2. Germline CDR1 and CDR2: MNHEY and SMNVEV (reference sequence). The J segment lost 4 bases and the V segment lost 4 bases, leaving 7 bases of the junction unmatched. CDR3 length: 17 residues. CDR3: CASSYAGLAGGRYEQYF. As DNA, the CDR3 is TGTGCCAGCAGTTACGCGGGACTAGCGGGAGGGAGATACGAGCAGTACTTC.

The gene calls are TRBV27 and TRBJ2-7, with 7 bases matching TRBD1. Germline lookup yields CDR1 MNHEY and CDR2 SMNVEV (reference sequence). Trimming cost V 8 bases and J 0 bases; bases outside gene matches: 13. The CDR3 loop spans 16 amino acids. The CDR3 sequence: CASRWKGASSSYEQYF. CDR3 nucleotide sequence: TGTGCCAGCCGGTGGAAGGGGGCCAGTAGCTCCTACGAGCAGTACTTC.

The chain carries TRBV5-4 and TRBJ2-3; 13 positions agree with TRBD2. The germline V gene encodes CDR1 SGHNT and CDR2 YYREEE (reference sequence). V gave up 4 bases and J gave up 5 bases; unmatched junction bases: 7. This CDR3 comprises 16 residues. DNA of the CDR3: TGTGCCAGCAGCCCCGGGACTAGCGGGAAATTAGATACGCAGTATTTT. As protein: CASSPGTSGKLDTQYF.

The CDR3 DNA reads as TGTGCCAGCAGAACCAGGACAGGGGGCACCGGGGAGCTGTTTTTT. This codes for CASRTRTGGTGELFF. The rearrangement uses TRBV27 and TRBJ2-2; 10 bases are a match to TRBD1. With 6 bases clipped from V and 4 bases from J, the junction kept 5 bases outside the gene matches. This CDR3 is built from 15 residues. Per the germline V gene, CDR1 is MNHEY and CDR2 is SMNVEV (reference sequence).

In the case of this clone: The sample contains more than one DNA sequence encoding this CDR3. The rearrangement joins TRBV5-4 to TRBJ2-5, with 9 positions matching TRBD2. Per the germline V gene, CDR1 is SGHNT and CDR2 is YYREEE (reference sequence). V shed 0 bases, J shed 4 bases, and the junction held 4 bases outside the gene matches. The CDR3 consists of 15 residues. DNA of the CDR3: TGTGCCAGCAGCTTGGTGGCGGGAGGGGGAGAGACCCAGTACTTC. This gives the protein CASSLVAGGGETQYF.

A single count supports this clone. V and J are TRBV2 and TRBJ2-2, with D perhaps matching TRBD1 (6 bases). V lost 5 bases, J lost 5 bases, and 18 bases lay in between. CDR1 and CDR2 (germline): SNHLY, FYNNEI. The CDR3 length is 16 residues. The chain's CDR3 is CASSLQLYRVTGELFF. CDR3 in DNA: TGTGCCAGCAGTCTCCAGCTTTACAGGGTTACCGGGGAGCTGTTTTTT.

The chain couples TRBV5-1 to TRBJ2-5; TRBD2 is a possible D gene (6 bases). Germline V CDR1 and CDR2: SGHRS, YFSETQ. V lost 0 bases and J 5 bases, leaving 14 bases between the germline ends. The CDR3 sequence is 15 residues long. The CDR3: CASSLGGMGHETQYF. CDR3 DNA sequence: TGCGCCAGCAGCTTGGGCGGGATGGGGCATGAGACCCAGTACTTC.

Here the CDR3 reads CASSSVGLLVYEQYF. In DNA, the CDR3 is TGTGCCAGCAGTTCTGTTGGTTTACTCGTCTACGAGCAGTACTTC. The chain uses TRBV27 and TRBJ2-7; D unclear. V was clipped by 4 bases and J by 3 bases, with 16 bases between them. The V gene's germline CDR1 is MNHEY and CDR2 SMNVEV (reference sequence). This CDR3 comprises 15 residues.

J is TRBJ2-7 and V is TRBV28; 7 bases are a match to TRBD2. CDR3 length: 17 amino acids. V lost 4 bases, J lost 2 bases, and 14 bases stayed unmatched. Germline CDR1 and CDR2: MDHEN and SYDVKM. The CDR3: CASSSLRGRAETYEQYF. The CDR3 bases are TGTGCCAGCAGTTCCCTACGAGGGAGGGCCGAGACCTACGAGCAGTACTTC.

As for this clone: The same CDR3 also results from other DNA sequences found in this sample. This sequence joins TRBV27 and TRBJ2-7; 9 bases line up with TRBD1. Germline V lookup: CDR1 MNHEY, CDR2 SMNVEV (reference sequence). The CDR3 extends over 14 amino acids. V was clipped by 3 bases and J by 1 base; unmatched bases: 1. The CDR3 region is CASSFGTGSYEQYF. CDR3 coding DNA: TGTGCCAGCAGTTTCGGGACAGGGTCCTACGAGCAGTACTTC.

The chain uses TRBV6-1 and TRBJ1-2; D uncertain. The ends were cut back, 5 bases at V and 3 bases at J, with 4 bases in the middle. CDR3 length: 11 amino acids. Germline CDR1 and CDR2: MNHNS and SASEGT. For the CDR3, the DNA is TGTGCCAGCAGTCGAGACTATGGCTACACCTTC. It translates to CASSRDYGYTF.

This chain uses TRBV5-1 with TRBJ1-1, with 7 bases identical to TRBD1. Losses at the gene ends were 4 bases for V and 3 bases for J; bases not matched to a gene: 3. Germline V gene sequence: CDR1 SGHRS, CDR2 YFSETQ. This CDR3 comprises 13 residues. The CDR3 sequence is CASSNRGDTEAFF. Written as DNA, the CDR3 is TGCGCCAGCAGCAACAGGGGTGACACTGAAGCTTTCTTT.

This sequence joins TRBV5-1 and TRBJ2-3, with TRBD2 identical over 8 bases. V lost 2 bases and J lost 4; bases outside the gene matches: 6. The CDR3 covers 15 residues. Germline loops: CDR1 SGHRS, CDR2 YFSETQ. The CDR3 sequence: CASSFSSGSSDTQYF. The CDR3 nucleotides read TGCGCCAGCAGCTTTTCCAGCGGGAGTTCAGATACGCAGTATTTT.

This chain links TRBV6-5 with TRBJ2-5; TRBD1 matches at 11 bases. The J call is uncertain, as TRBJ2-7 better fits the DNA end. The CDR3 consists of 14 residues. Germline V gene data show CDR1 as MNHEY and CDR2 as SVGAGI. The CDR3 DNA reads TGTGCCAGCAGCCCGGACAGGGGGCTCTACGAGCAGTACTTC. This codes for CASSPDRGLYEQYF.

This clone showed up just once. V and J are TRBV7-9 and TRBJ2-3; the D gene is possibly TRBD2 (6 bases). The germline V gene has CDR1 SEHNR and CDR2 FQNEAQ (reference sequence). CDR3 size: 13 residues. The CDR3 sequence is CGPSGTSTDTQYF. CDR3 nucleotides: TGTGGTCCCAGTGGGACTAGCACAGATACGCAGTATTTT.

The gene calls are TRBV5-1 and TRBJ2-3; TRBD1 might be the D (8 bases). V gave up 0 bases and J gave up 2 bases, with 34 bases separating them. CDR1 SGHRS and CDR2 YFSETQ come from the germline V gene. This CDR3 has 23 amino acids. The CDR3 DNA is TGCGCCAGCAGCTTGGAGGCAGGGGGCAAGTGGGAGACTAGCCCGACCGACACAGATACGCAGTATTTT. Encoded protein: CASSLEAGGKWETSPTDTDTQYF.

The V call is TRBV29-1, the J call TRBJ2-3, with 8 bases lining up with TRBD2. Germline CDR1 is SQVTM and CDR2 is ANQGSEA. The CDR3 runs 14 residues. The ends lost 4 bases at V and 1 base at J; junction bases unmatched: 4. Here the CDR3 DNA reads TGCAGCGTTGGTGGCGGGGGGCGCACAGATACGCAGTATTTT. Encoded protein: CSVGGGGRTDTQYF.

The rearrangement joins TRBV7-2 to TRBJ2-5; weak D call: TRBD1 (6 bases). The V gene's germline CDR1 is SGHTA and CDR2 FQGNSA. CDR3 length: 15 amino acids. The ends were cut back, 4 bases at V and 0 bases at J, with 12 bases in the middle. The CDR3 here is CASSSDRMYQETQYF. The DNA for the CDR3 is TGTGCCAGCAGCTCCGACAGGATGTACCAAGAGACCCAGTACTTC.

The genes are TRBV4-1 and TRBJ1-2, with a possible D match to TRBD1 (6 bases). The ends were cut back, 1 base at V and 7 bases at J, with 13 bases in the middle. Germline V gene data show CDR1 as MGHRA and CDR2 as YSYEKL. The CDR3 spans 14 residues. CDR3 nucleotide sequence: TGCGCCAGCAGCCAAGTACAGGGTTTGGGTGGCTACACCTTC. Translation gives CASSQVQGLGGYTF.

The rearrangement joins TRBV5-5 to TRBJ1-5; 9 positions agree with TRBD1. Germline CDR1 SGHKS, CDR2 YYEKEE (reference sequence). V lost 2 bases and J lost 3; bases outside the gene matches: 6. The CDR3 sequence is 16 residues long. CDR3 sequence reads: CASSLPGTGNNQPQHF. CDR3 DNA sequence: TGTGCCAGCAGCTTACCCGGGACAGGGAACAATCAGCCCCAGCATTTT.

V and J are TRBV18 and TRBJ1-3; D is unclear. V was trimmed by 2 bases and J by 0 bases, leaving 8 bases between them. CDR1 KGHSH and CDR2 LQKENI come from the germline V gene. The CDR3 extends over 15 amino acids. The CDR3 region is CASSPSGVSGNTIYF. Here the CDR3 DNA reads TGTGCCAGCTCACCATCCGGGGTCTCTGGAAACACCATATATTTT.